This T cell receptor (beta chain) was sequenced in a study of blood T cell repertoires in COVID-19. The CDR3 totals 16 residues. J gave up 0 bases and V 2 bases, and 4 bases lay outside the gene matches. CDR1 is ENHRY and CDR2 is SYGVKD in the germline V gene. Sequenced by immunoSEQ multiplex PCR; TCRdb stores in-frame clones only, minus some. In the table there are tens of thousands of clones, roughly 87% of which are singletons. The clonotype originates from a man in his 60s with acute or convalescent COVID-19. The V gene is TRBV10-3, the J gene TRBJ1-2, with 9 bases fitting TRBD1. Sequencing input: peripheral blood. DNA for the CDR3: TGTGCCATCAGTGAGCCCAGACAGGGGGCTAACTATGGCTACACCTTC. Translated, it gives CAISEPRQGANYGYTF.